A selection of T cell receptor beta chains follows, all from one sample in a study of cytomegalovirus exposure and HLA in healthy donors. TCRdb keeps only in-frame clones here, not all; method: immunoSEQ multiplex PCR. The table lists some 60,000 clones, about 96% of them singletons. Specimen: PBMCs. Every receptor here comes from a man between 18 and 35 years old in good health and CMV-seronegative. Both conserved end residues are part of each CDR3. The order of the fields is V gene, clone size, J gene, D gene, CDR3 DNA, CDR3 protein. D genes are given only for firm matches. The listing skips clone size in some rows; elsewhere it reads once, few, many or a size class.

V gene: TRBV27
clone size: NA
J gene: TRBJ1-3
D gene: NA
CDR3 DNA: TGTGCCAGCCGACGTACAGCGGGTAGTGGAAACACCATATATTTT
CDR3 protein: CASRRTAGSGNTIYF

V gene: TRBV7-9
clone size: NA
J gene: TRBJ2-1
D gene: TRBD2
CDR3 DNA: TGTGCCAGCAGCGACACGGGAGGAGGAGACAATGAGCAGTTCTTC
CDR3 protein: CASSDTGGGDNEQFF

V gene: TRBV12-2
clone size: NA
J gene: TRBJ1-5
D gene: NA
CDR3 DNA: TGTGCGCACTTCTCTACGGGACAGTTGTCCAGCAATCAGCCCCAGCATTTT
CDR3 protein: CAHFSTGQLSSNQPQHF

V gene: TRBV15
clone size: NA
J gene: TRBJ2-7
D gene: TRBD2
CDR3 DNA: TGTGCCACCAGCAGAGATACTAGCGGGAGGCCCTACGAGCAGTACTTC
CDR3 protein: CATSRDTSGRPYEQYF

V gene: TRBV11-2
clone size: once
J gene: TRBJ1-2
D gene: NA
CDR3 DNA: TGTGCCAGCAGCAGCGGACAGATCTACACCTTC
CDR3 protein: CASSSGQIYTF

V gene: TRBV19
clone size: NA
J gene: TRBJ2-7
D gene: TRBD1
CDR3 DNA: TGTGCCAGTAGTTCGGACAGGGGTTATTTCTACGAGCAGTACTTC
CDR3 protein: CASSSDRGYFYEQYF

V gene: TRBV29-1
clone size: NA
J gene: TRBJ2-7
D gene: TRBD1
CDR3 DNA: TGCAGCGTTGTGGGTGAACCGGGACAGGGGGTGAAAGTGGAGCAGTACTTC
CDR3 protein: CSVVGEPGQGVKVEQYF

V gene: TRBV11-3
clone size: NA
J gene: TRBJ2-2
D gene: NA
CDR3 DNA: TGTGCCAGCAGCTCTTCTCCCACAGGGAATGCCGGGGAGCTGTTTTTT
CDR3 protein: CASSSSPTGNAGELFF

V gene: TRBV5-1
clone size: NA
J gene: TRBJ2-1
D gene: NA
CDR3 DNA: TGCGCCAGCAGCTTGGGAGCTAATAATGAGCAGTTCTTC
CDR3 protein: CASSLGANNEQFF

V gene: TRBV4-1
clone size: NA
J gene: TRBJ2-1
D gene: TRBD2
CDR3 DNA: TGCGCCAGCAGGGAGGGACTAGCGGGAGGTAATGAGCAGTTCTTC
CDR3 protein: CASREGLAGGNEQFF

V gene: TRBV30
clone size: NA
J gene: TRBJ2-7
D gene: TRBD2
CDR3 DNA: TGTGCCTCTACCGAGACTAGCGGGAGTTACGAGCAGTACTTC
CDR3 protein: CASTETSGSYEQYF

V gene: TRBV6-5
clone size: NA
J gene: TRBJ2-7
D gene: NA
CDR3 DNA: TGTGCCAGCAGCCAACAGTTGGGAGCCTCCTACGAGCAGTACTTC
CDR3 protein: CASSQQLGASYEQYF

V gene: TRBV19
clone size: NA
J gene: TRBJ1-1
D gene: NA
CDR3 DNA: TGTGCCAGTGGTCGGGACATCAACACTGAAGCTTTCTTT
CDR3 protein: CASGRDINTEAFF

V gene: TRBV27
clone size: NA
J gene: TRBJ2-5
D gene: TRBD2
CDR3 DNA: TGTGCCAGCCGATCCAATTCCCGAACTAGCGGGAGTTGGGAGACCCAGTACTTC
CDR3 protein: CASRSNSRTSGSWETQYF

V gene: TRBV7-2
clone size: NA
J gene: TRBJ2-3
D gene: NA
CDR3 DNA: TGTGCCAGCAGCCCACCCCCCAGGGGAAGAGATACGCAGTATTTT
CDR3 protein: CASSPPPRGRDTQYF

V gene: TRBV27
clone size: NA
J gene: TRBJ2-7
D gene: NA
CDR3 DNA: TGTGCCAGCAGTTTACGCGGTACTTCCTACGAGCAGTACTTC
CDR3 protein: CASSLRGTSYEQYF

V gene: TRBV19
clone size: NA
J gene: TRBJ2-1
D gene: TRBD2
CDR3 DNA: TGTGCCAGTAGTATTGGACTAGCGGGAGACGTATCGGACAATGAGCAGTTCTTC
CDR3 protein: CASSIGLAGDVSDNEQFF

V gene: TRBV6-1
clone size: NA
J gene: TRBJ2-5
D gene: TRBD2
CDR3 DNA: TGTGCCAGCAGTGAAGCGCGGCTAGCGGGGGGGGGAGAGACCCAGTACTTC
CDR3 protein: CASSEARLAGGGETQYF

V gene: TRBV6-5
clone size: NA
J gene: TRBJ2-5
D gene: NA
CDR3 DNA: TGTGCCAGCAGTTCCCAGGTCCAAGAGACCCAGTACTTC
CDR3 protein: CASSSQVQETQYF

V gene: TRBV5-6
clone size: NA
J gene: TRBJ2-5
D gene: TRBD2
CDR3 DNA: TGTGCCAGCAGCTTCACGACTAGCGGAACCCAAGAGACCCAGTACTTC
CDR3 protein: CASSFTTSGTQETQYF

V gene: TRBV6-5
clone size: NA
J gene: TRBJ2-5
D gene: TRBD1
CDR3 DNA: TGTGCCAGCAGTTCAAGGACAGGGGTGGAGACCCAGTACTTC
CDR3 protein: CASSSRTGVETQYF

V gene: TRBV19
clone size: NA
J gene: TRBJ2-7
D gene: TRBD2
CDR3 DNA: TGTGCCAGTAGTACCCGGACTAGCGGCTACGAGCAGTACTTC
CDR3 protein: CASSTRTSGYEQYF

V gene: TRBV7-6
clone size: NA
J gene: TRBJ2-1
D gene: TRBD2
CDR3 DNA: TGTGCCAGCAGCCCAGGCATAGCGGGAGAAGCAGGCAATGAGCAGTTCTTC
CDR3 protein: CASSPGIAGEAGNEQFF

V gene: TRBV27
clone size: NA
J gene: TRBJ2-7
D gene: NA
CDR3 DNA: TGTGCCAGCAGTCCCAGGTTCGGGCGGGACTCCTACGAGCAGTACTTC
CDR3 protein: CASSPRFGRDSYEQYF

V gene: TRBV30
clone size: NA
J gene: TRBJ2-7
D gene: TRBD1
CDR3 DNA: TGTGCCTGGAGTAGGGGGACAGGGTCCTACGAGCAGTACTTC
CDR3 protein: CAWSRGTGSYEQYF

V gene: TRBV5-1
clone size: NA
J gene: TRBJ2-7
D gene: TRBD2
CDR3 DNA: TGCGCCAGCAGCTTGACGACTAGCGGATACTACGAGCAGTACTTC
CDR3 protein: CASSLTTSGYYEQYF

V gene: TRBV5-6
clone size: NA
J gene: TRBJ2-7
D gene: NA
CDR3 DNA: TGTGCCAGCAGCTCTGAGGGGACTTACTACGAGCAGTACTTC
CDR3 protein: CASSSEGTYYEQYF

V gene: TRBV28
clone size: NA
J gene: TRBJ2-3
D gene: TRBD2
CDR3 DNA: TGTGCCAGCAGTTCACCCCGAGGACTAGCGGGAGGGCCAGCCATAGATACGCAGTATTTT
CDR3 protein: CASSSPRGLAGGPAIDTQYF

V gene: TRBV6-5
clone size: NA
J gene: TRBJ2-7
D gene: NA
CDR3 DNA: TGTGCCAGCAGTTATTGGACAAAAGGCTCCTACGAGCAGTACTTC
CDR3 protein: CASSYWTKGSYEQYF

V gene: TRBV2
clone size: NA
J gene: TRBJ2-7
D gene: NA
CDR3 DNA: TGTGCCAGCACCCTTGGACGGGGAAACTACGAGCAGTACTTC
CDR3 protein: CASTLGRGNYEQYF

V gene: TRBV6-1
clone size: NA
J gene: TRBJ2-1
D gene: TRBD2
CDR3 DNA: TGTGCCAGCAGTGAAATGACTAGCGGGAGCTCCTACAATGAGCAGTTCTTC
CDR3 protein: CASSEMTSGSSYNEQFF

V gene: TRBV10-3
clone size: once
J gene: TRBJ2-7
D gene: TRBD2
CDR3 DNA: TGTGCCACGACTAGCGGGAGCGAGCAGTACTTC
CDR3 protein: CATTSGSEQYF

V gene: TRBV28
clone size: NA
J gene: TRBJ1-3
D gene: NA
CDR3 DNA: TGTGCCAGCAGTTTTGGAGGCTCTGGAAACACCATATATTTT
CDR3 protein: CASSFGGSGNTIYF

V gene: TRBV7-9
clone size: NA
J gene: TRBJ2-2
D gene: TRBD2
CDR3 DNA: TGTGCCAGCAGCTTAGCGACGGGAGGGATGGACGGGGAGCTGTTTTTT
CDR3 protein: CASSLATGGMDGELFF

V gene: TRBV18
clone size: NA
J gene: TRBJ2-7
D gene: NA
CDR3 DNA: TGTGCCAGCTCACCAAGTGTTCAGGGTCGGGAGCAGTACTTC
CDR3 protein: CASSPSVQGREQYF

V gene: TRBV6-1
clone size: NA
J gene: TRBJ2-5
D gene: TRBD1
CDR3 DNA: TGTGCCAGCAGTGAAGCACGGACAGGGTCGGGAGAGACCCAGTACTTC
CDR3 protein: CASSEARTGSGETQYF

V gene: TRBV4-3
clone size: NA
J gene: TRBJ2-1
D gene: NA
CDR3 DNA: TGCGCCAGCAGCCAAGGGGTATCAACTAGCAATGAGCAGTTCTTC
CDR3 protein: CASSQGVSTSNEQFF

V gene: TRBV5-4
clone size: NA
J gene: TRBJ1-5
D gene: NA
CDR3 DNA: TGTGCCAGCAGCTTGGATAGGGGAGGTCAGCCCCAGCATTTT
CDR3 protein: CASSLDRGGQPQHF

V gene: TRBV28
clone size: NA
J gene: TRBJ1-3
D gene: NA
CDR3 DNA: TGTGCCAGCAGTTCTCGACAGCAAACTATCTCTGGAAACACCATATATTTT
CDR3 protein: CASSSRQQTISGNTIYF

V gene: TRBV28
clone size: NA
J gene: TRBJ1-5
D gene: TRBD1
CDR3 DNA: TGTGCCAGCGAGCCGGAGGGGGCGCGAGTTGGCAATCAGCCCCAGCATTTT
CDR3 protein: CASEPEGARVGNQPQHF

V gene: TRBV28
clone size: NA
J gene: TRBJ2-1
D gene: TRBD2
CDR3 DNA: TGTGCCAGCAGTTCACGACTAGCGGGAGCCTACAATGAGCAGTTCTTC
CDR3 protein: CASSSRLAGAYNEQFF

V gene: TRBV4-1
clone size: once
J gene: TRBJ2-1
D gene: NA
CDR3 DNA: TGCGCCAGCAGCCATAAAAACAATGAGCAGTTCTTC
CDR3 protein: CASSHKNNEQFF